Listed here are 13 T cell receptor beta chains from one sample, sequenced in a study of blood T cells in healthy people across ages. Sample-barcoded 5' priming and a J-beta primer mix drove a second PCR of about 7 to 12 cycles. TCRdb processed the 5' RACE reads anew with MiXCR; each CDR3 protein has one entry. The table records roughly 1.9 million distinct CDR3 sequences, 35% to 50% of them present only once. The specimen was blood. The receptor set was obtained from a human donor in good health.

This clonotype was seen more than once but under ten times. The chain uses TRBV6-2 or TRBV6-3 and TRBJ1-5; unclear D gene. V lost 4 bases and J lost 5, with 6 bases in between. CDR3 size: 12 residues. CDR1 is MNHEY, CDR2 SVGEGT, per germline. CDR3 region: CASSCRDQPQHF. Written as DNA, the CDR3 is TGTGCCAGCAGTTGTAGGGATCAGCCCCAGCATTTT.

The V and J genes are TRBV5-6 and TRBJ1-5, with a possible D match to TRBD1 (5 bases). The germline V gene has CDR1 SGHDT and CDR2 YYEEEE. Trimming took 4 bases from V and 5 from J, leaving 19 bases between them. The CDR3 spans 16 residues. In DNA, the CDR3 is TGTGCCAGCAGCCCAGGGCCGGGGCAGTGGCATCAGCCCCAGCATTTT. This encodes CASSPGPGQWHQPQHF.

This rearrangement joins TRBV9 to TRBJ1-2, with D possibly TRBD1 on 6 matching bases. Germline CDR1 SGDLS, CDR2 YYNGEE. Trimming left V 0 bases short and J 4 bases short, with 13 bases between. This CDR3 has 15 residues. The CDR3 reads CASSVAGRGSYGYTF. CDR3 in DNA: TGTGCCAGCAGCGTAGCAGGCAGGGGATCCTATGGCTACACCTTC.

This clonotype has at least ten counts. The chain uses TRBV5-1 and TRBJ2-6; no definite D call. Deletions cut 0 bases from V and 2 bases from J, with 3 bases between. There are 14 residues in the CDR3. Germline CDR1 SGHRS, CDR2 YFSETQ. This CDR3 is CASSLEAGANVLTF. The CDR3 nucleotides are TGCGCCAGCAGCTTGGAAGCTGGGGCCAACGTCCTGACTTTC.

Ten or more counts support this clonotype. V and J are TRBV12-3 or TRBV12-4 and TRBJ2-7; 7 nucleotides agree with TRBD1. V shed 6 bases, J shed 2 bases, and the junction held 4 bases outside the gene matches. The CDR3 has 13 amino acids. CDR3 in DNA: TGTGCCAGCAGCGAGGGGGCTCCCTACGAGCAGTACTTC. Residues: CASSEGAPYEQYF.

In its sample, this clonotype was seen a few times. The chain carries TRBV20-1 and TRBJ2-1; D remains unclear. The CDR3 runs to 12 residues. The V gene lost 2 bases and the J gene lost 5 bases, with 7 bases spanning the gap. The germline V gene has CDR1 DFQATT and CDR2 SNEGSKA (reference sequence). The CDR3 coding sequence is TGCAGTGCTAGAAGTGGCGACAATGAGCAGTTCTTC. This gives the protein CSARSGDNEQFF.

The V and J genes are TRBV11-2 and TRBJ1-2; TRBD1 matches 9 bases. The CDR3 loop spans 15 amino acids. Trimming took 5 bases from V and 6 from J; bases not matched to a gene: 10. CDR1 is SGHAT, CDR2 FQNNGV, per germline. The CDR3 spells CASSHRTGAYDGYTF. The DNA of the CDR3 is TGTGCCAGCAGCCACCGGACAGGGGCTTATGATGGCTACACCTTC.

J is TRBJ1-2 and V is TRBV7-3; a possible D gene is TRBD1 (6 bases). The germline V gene has CDR1 SGHTA and CDR2 FQGTGA. The CDR3 has 14 amino acids. Deletions cut 2 bases from V and 4 bases from J, with 11 bases between. The CDR3 is CASSLSGQTYGYTF. DNA for the CDR3: TGTGCCAGCAGCTTATCCGGACAGACCTATGGCTACACCTTC.

The sample holds a few counts of this clonotype. V gene TRBV7-9 combines with J gene TRBJ1-1, with TRBD1 matching over 9 bases. CDR3 size: 15 residues. Germline V gene data show CDR1 as SEHNR and CDR2 as FQNEAQ (reference sequence). The ends lost 5 bases at V and 6 bases at J; junction bases unmatched: 10. The CDR3 region is CASSTWTGDAAEAFF. The CDR3 nucleotides read TGTGCCAGCAGCACCTGGACAGGGGATGCCGCTGAAGCTTTCTTT.

This clonotype has more than one count but fewer than ten. The chain links TRBV19 to TRBJ2-6; D tentatively reads TRBD1 or TRBD2 (6 bases each). V shed 3 bases and J shed 2 bases, with 8 bases lying between them. The CDR3 spans 15 residues. From germline, CDR1 is LNHDA and CDR2 SQIVND (reference sequence). CDR3 coding DNA: TGTGCCAGTAGTATCCGGGGGCCTGGGGCCAACGTCCTGACTTTC. Its translation: CASSIRGPGANVLTF. Full variable domain (remainder filled in from reference TRBV19 and TRBJ2-6): DGGITQSPKYLFRKEGQNVTLSCEQNLNHDAMYWYRQDPGQGLRLIYYSQIVNDFQKGDIAEGYSVSREKKESFPLTVTSAQKNPTAFYLCASSIRGPGANVLTFGAGSRLTVL.

The chain joins TRBV27 to TRBJ2-2; D is uncertain. Germline V gene lookup returns CDR1 MNHEY and CDR2 SMNVEV (reference sequence). This CDR3 region has 14 residues. V was cut by 5 bases and J by 3 bases, with 10 bases left in between. The CDR3, as DNA: TGTGCCAGCAGTGGGGTAACGGACACCGGGGAGCTGTTTTTT. It translates to CASSGVTDTGELFF.

The chain uses TRBV4-3 and TRBJ2-5, with TRBD1 matching over 10 bases. The germline CDR1 and CDR2 sequences are LGHNA and YSLEER. This CDR3 is built from 14 residues. With V trimmed by 4 bases and J by 11 bases, 10 bases remained unmatched. The DNA for the CDR3 is TGCGCCAGCAGCCTAGGACAGGGGGACTACAAGCAGTACTTC. The encoded protein is CASSLGQGDYKQYF.

About this clonotype itself: One end of the junction is discordant with germline, which a read error may explain. The V call is TRBV27, the J call TRBJ2-7, with 9 nucleotides matching TRBD1. The CDR3 loop spans 16 amino acids. CDR1 MNHEY and CDR2 SMNVEV come from the germline V gene (reference sequence). The CDR3 spells CAGSLAPGTGTYEQYF. As DNA, the CDR3 is TGTGCCGGCAGTTTAGCCCCCGGGACAGGGACCTACGAGCAGTACTTC.